Listed here are 13 T cell receptor beta chains from one sample, sequenced in a study of blood T cell repertoires in COVID-19. This table comes from immunoSEQ multiplex PCR, and its TCRdb copy is limited to in-frame clones, with some not included. The sample includes roughly 380,000 clones, roughly 87% of them seen just once. The sample was PBMCs or T cells enriched from blood (not recorded which). The receptors shown here come from a woman aged 25 to 39 who had recovered from COVID-19.

V usage is TRBV10-3 and J usage is TRBJ2-2, with D possibly being TRBD1 (6 bases). With 3 bases removed from V and 2 bases from J, the gap between germline ends came to 7 bases. The germline V gene encodes CDR1 ENHRY and CDR2 SYGVKD. The CDR3 covers 14 residues. The CDR3 loop is CAISDGTNTGELFF. Here the CDR3 DNA reads TGTGCCATCAGTGACGGGACAAACACCGGGGAGCTGTTTTTT.

The chain links TRBV19 to TRBJ2-1, with 7 bases identical to TRBD2. The CDR3 is 14 amino acids. The germline V gene encodes CDR1 LNHDA and CDR2 SQIVND (reference sequence). The junction had 6 bases not matched to a gene; V was cut back by 2 bases and J by 8 bases. The CDR3 protein is CASSIRTSIDEQFF. The CDR3 DNA is TGTGCCAGTAGTATACGGACTAGTATCGATGAGCAGTTCTTC.

This clone came up a few times. The chain links TRBV24-1 to TRBJ2-1; 7 bases are shared with TRBD1. The CDR3 contains 15 residues. V trimming: 2 bases; J trimming: 5 bases; junction bases outside the gene matches: 5. Germline lookup yields CDR1 KGHDR and CDR2 SFDVKD. The CDR3 coding sequence is TGTGCCACCAGTGATTCGTCAGGGGGAAACAATGAGCAGTTCTTC. It yields the protein CATSDSSGGNNEQFF.

This clone came up a few times. The rearrangement joins TRBV2 to TRBJ2-2; D may be TRBD2 (6 bases). Trimming pared 11 bases from V and 6 bases from J, leaving 16 bases between. CDR1 is SNHLY and CDR2 is FYNNEI in the germline V gene. The CDR3 covers 13 residues. The CDR3 nucleotides read TGTGCCTTCGGCCCGGGGGAGGCCGGGGAGCTGTTTTTT. Protein sequence: CAFGPGEAGELFF.

The chain has TRBV28 and TRBJ1-1; TRBD1 is a possible D gene (5 bases). This CDR3 is built from 13 residues. Germline CDR1 is MDHEN and CDR2 is SYDVKM. The V and J ends lost 8 bases and 7 bases respectively, with 17 bases between them. In nucleotides, the CDR3 is TGTGCCAGCCGACCTACGGGACTCATTGAAGCTTTCTTT. Its protein is CASRPTGLIEAFF.

This chain connects TRBV19 to TRBJ2-3, with a tentative D call TRBD2 (6 bases). CDR3 length: 15 residues. Between the trimmed V and J ends, which lost 3 bases and 0 bases, there was a span of 10 bases. Germline CDR1 and CDR2: LNHDA and SQIVND (reference sequence). CDR3 bases: TGTGCCAGTAGTATCCCCGGGACTAGCACAGATACGCAGTATTTT. Protein: CASSIPGTSTDTQYF.

The sample holds a few counts of this clone. The chain recombines TRBV15 with TRBJ1-5, with D tentatively TRBD1 (6 bases). The V gene's germline CDR1 is LNHNV and CDR2 YYDKDF (reference sequence). V was cut by 5 bases and J by 7 bases, with 18 bases left in between. This CDR3 has 15 residues. The CDR3 DNA sequence: TGTGCCACCAGCCCTCTTACAGGGAGCGGCCAGCCCCAGCATTTT. Translating it yields CATSPLTGSGQPQHF.

V gene TRBV6-1 combines with J gene TRBJ1-3; 7 bases are shared with TRBD1. Germline V gene data show CDR1 as MNHNS and CDR2 as SASEGT. CDR3 size: 15 residues. The trim removed 2 bases at V and 3 bases at J, leaving 4 bases unmatched. This chain's CDR3 is CASSELWDSGNTIYF. CDR3 DNA sequence: TGTGCCAGCAGTGAACTCTGGGACAGTGGAAACACCATATATTTT.

The rearrangement links TRBV3-1 (or the pseudogene TRBV3-2) to TRBJ2-7; TRBD2 matches 8 bases. The CDR3 spans 13 residues. The ends lost 7 bases at V and 5 bases at J; junction bases unmatched: 7. From germline, CDR1 is LGHDT and CDR2 YNNKEL (reference sequence). The DNA for the CDR3 is TGTGCCAGCAATTTCCTCGGGGGGGACGAGCAGTACTTC. Its translation is CASNFLGGDEQYF.

This chain uses TRBV27 with TRBJ1-4; tentatively, D is TRBD1 (6 bases). Germline CDR1 reads MNHEY; CDR2 reads SMNVEV (reference sequence). This CDR3 is built from 15 residues. With 4 bases removed from V and 7 bases from J, the gap between germline ends came to 16 bases. CDR3 residues: CASSSLQGQIEKLFF. The CDR3 nucleotides are TGTGCCAGCAGTTCCCTTCAGGGGCAGATTGAAAAACTGTTTTTT.

The chain recombines TRBV4-1 with TRBJ2-3; TRBD2 aligns across 7 bases. Germline assignment: CDR1 MGHRA and CDR2 YSYEKL. The V gene end was trimmed by 1 base and the J gene end by 0 bases; junction bases not matched to a gene: 4. The CDR3 runs to 16 residues. Here the CDR3 reads CASSQALAASTDTQYF. The CDR3 coding sequence is TGCGCCAGCAGCCAAGCGCTAGCGGCTAGCACAGATACGCAGTATTTT.

This chain joins TRBV27 and TRBJ2-3; 7 bases agree with TRBD2. Germline CDR1 reads MNHEY; CDR2 reads SMNVEV (reference sequence). The CDR3 is made up of 15 amino acids. V dropped 10 bases and J dropped 0; count of bases not matched to a gene: 10. The CDR3 loop reads CATGRSGTSTDTQYF. Written as DNA, the CDR3 is TGTGCCACCGGGAGGAGCGGGACTAGCACAGATACGCAGTATTTT.

This chain connects TRBV3-1 (or the pseudogene TRBV3-2) to TRBJ1-3; tentatively, D is TRBD1 (6 bases). The CDR3 runs 17 residues. In germline, CDR1 is LGHDT, CDR2 YNNKEL (reference sequence). The germline V and J ends were trimmed by 0 bases and 4 bases, with 16 bases remaining between them. The CDR3 DNA reads TGTGCCAGCAGCCAAGATCTTGGGGGCATGACCGGAAACACCATATATTTT. Protein sequence: CASSQDLGGMTGNTIYF.